The 21 T cell receptor beta chains below were found in one sample sequenced in a study of cytomegalovirus exposure and HLA in healthy donors. The PCR was carried out with 60 Vbeta primers and 13 Jbeta primers. Sequencing was performed with immunoSEQ multiplex PCR; in TCRdb, only in-frame clones are kept and a portion is missing. The sample yields around 150,000 clones, over 70% seen once. Sequencing input: PBMCs. The receptors stem from a middle-aged woman in good health and CMV-seronegative.

The V call is TRBV6-6, the J call TRBJ1-1; a weak D match, TRBD1 (5 bases). Germline V gene data show CDR1 as MNHNY and CDR2 as SVGAGI (reference sequence). The ends were cut back, 6 bases at V and 11 bases at J, with 13 bases in the middle. CDR3 length: 11 amino acids. The CDR3 loop is CASSPRVRAFF. The CDR3 DNA reads as TGTGCCAGCAGCCCCAGGGTAAGGGCTTTCTTT.

The rearrangement links TRBV21-1 to TRBJ2-5; the tabulated D call, TRBD2, remains unverified against the DNA. The J call could be wrong; TRBJ2-7 is a better fit for the DNA end. TRBV21-1 is a documented pseudogene. This CDR3 is built from 18 residues. The CDR3 DNA follows: TGTGCCAGCAGAGGCCCGGGACTAGCGGGATACAGACTCTACGAGCAGTACTTC. Its translation: CASRGPGLAGYRLYEQYF.

CDR3 nucleotides: TGTGCCAGCAGCTTAGCGTATGGCAGGGGCGATGGCTACACCTTC. Translating gives CASSLAYGRGDGYTF. V and J are TRBV7-8 and TRBJ1-2; maybe TRBD1 (6 bases). Germline CDR1 and CDR2: SGHVS and FQNEAQ. This CDR3 contains 15 residues. V was shortened by 0 bases and J by 6 bases, with 14 bases between the two germline ends.

The gene calls are TRBV11-3 and TRBJ2-3, with D perhaps matching TRBD2 (5 bases). V lost 7 bases and J 2 bases, leaving 10 bases between the germline ends. The germline V gene has CDR1 SGHNT and CDR2 YENEEA. This CDR3 spans 13 amino acids. This CDR3 is CASMGRNTDTQYF. The CDR3 DNA reads TGTGCCAGCATGGGGAGAAACACAGATACGCAGTATTTT.

The J gene is TRBJ2-1, the V gene TRBV6-5; D is ambiguous. The CDR3 totals 13 residues. Trimming removed 5 bases from V and 2 bases from J, with 7 bases in between. Germline V CDR1 and CDR2: MNHEY, SVGAGI. CDR3 DNA sequence: TGTGCCAGCAGTGCCCCAGCCTACAATGAGCAGTTCTTC. This translates into CASSAPAYNEQFF.

V and J are TRBV7-2 and TRBJ2-3; 10 bases are shared with TRBD2. The CDR3 loop spans 14 amino acids. The germline CDR1 and CDR2 sequences are SGHTA and FQGNSA. The V gene end was trimmed by 5 bases and the J gene end by 1 base; junction bases not matched to a gene: 0. The chain's CDR3 is CASSGTSGTDTQYF. In nucleotides, the CDR3 is TGTGCCAGCAGCGGGACTAGCGGCACAGATACGCAGTATTTT. Together with reference TRBV7-2 and TRBJ2-3, the CDR3 gives the full variable domain: GAGVSQSPSNKVTEKGKDVELRCDPISGHTALYWYRQSLGQGLEFLIYFQGNSAPDKSGLPSDRFSAERTGGSVSTLTIQRTQQEDSAVYLCASSGTSGTDTQYFGPGTRLTVL.

The rearrangement joins TRBV11-2 to TRBJ1-1; 7 bases are shared with TRBD1. Germline V gene lookup returns CDR1 SGHAT and CDR2 FQNNGV. This CDR3 comprises 14 residues. V shed 4 bases, J shed 8 bases, and the junction held 10 bases outside the gene matches. CDR3 amino acids: CASSSRTGWEEAFF. CDR3 nucleotide sequence: TGTGCCAGCAGCTCGAGGACAGGTTGGGAAGAAGCTTTCTTT.

V is TRBV4-3 and J is TRBJ2-1; D call uncertain. CDR3 length: 15 residues. Trimming stripped 0 bases from V and 0 bases from J, with 6 bases between. Looked up from germline, CDR1 is LGHNA and CDR2 is YSLEER. CDR3 region: CASSQDKSSYNEQFF. The DNA of the CDR3 is TGCGCCAGCAGCCAAGATAAGAGCTCCTACAATGAGCAGTTCTTC.

The CDR3 sequence: CASSFYIAGSSTDTQYF. As DNA, the CDR3 is TGTGCCAGCAGCTTTTACATAGCGGGGTCTAGCACAGATACGCAGTATTTT. V is TRBV7-3 and J is TRBJ2-3, with 8 positions matching TRBD2. CDR1 and CDR2 from the germline V gene are SGHTA and FQGTGA. Trimming removed 3 bases from V and 0 bases from J; junction bases left unmatched: 8. The CDR3 runs 17 residues.

The rearrangement joins TRBV5-4 to TRBJ2-7, with TRBD1 matching 9 bases. Germline V gene sequence: CDR1 SGHNT, CDR2 YYREEE (reference sequence). The V and J ends lost 4 bases and 3 bases, in that order; junction bases with no gene match: 11. This CDR3 is built from 16 residues. Here the CDR3 DNA reads TGTGCCAGCAGCCCCGTCCCAGGGGACAGGGACTACGAGCAGTACTTC. Encoded protein: CASSPVPGDRDYEQYF.

A word on this clone: Compared with germline, one end of the junction differs, possibly owing to a read error. The genes are TRBV7-8 and TRBJ2-4; the D gene is possibly TRBD2 (5 bases). Germline V lookup: CDR1 SGHVS, CDR2 FQNEAQ. This CDR3 is 14 amino acids long. The CDR3 region is CASSSVLAKNSQYF. The CDR3 nucleotides are TGTGCCAGCAGCTCAGTCCTAGCCAAAAACAGTCAGTACTTC.

CDR3 amino acids: CSAETGTAETF. CDR3 DNA sequence: TGCAGTGCTGAAACCGGGACAGCTGAGACCTTC. J is TRBJ1-2 and V is TRBV20-1; 7 nucleotides agree with TRBD1. CDR1 and CDR2 from the germline V gene are DFQATT and SNEGSKA (reference sequence). V dropped 5 bases and J dropped 14; count of bases not matched to a gene: 11. The CDR3 totals 11 residues.

This clone was seen only once. This chain joins TRBV9 and TRBJ1-2; a weak D match, TRBD1 (6 bases). Trimming removed 3 bases from V and 6 bases from J, with 27 bases in between. This CDR3 spans 18 amino acids. Germline CDR1 reads SGDLS; CDR2 reads YYNGEE. The CDR3 coding sequence is TGTGCCAGCAGCGCCTCCCTAAATCGGGGGGCGGGGATAGATGGCTACACCTTC. Protein: CASSASLNRGAGIDGYTF.

This chain connects TRBV28 to TRBJ1-3, with D perhaps matching TRBD1 (6 bases). V dropped 2 bases and J dropped 0 bases, with 11 bases sitting between them. CDR1 and CDR2 (germline): MDHEN, SYDVKM. This CDR3 is built from 16 residues. For the CDR3, the DNA is TGTGCCAGCAGTTTAAGGGACACCAGCTCTGGAAACACCATATATTTT. It encodes CASSLRDTSSGNTIYF. The full variable domain, with the rest looked up from reference TRBV28 and TRBJ1-3, is DVKVTQSSRYLVKRTGEKVFLECVQDMDHENMFWYRQDPGLGLRLIYFSYDVKMKEKGDIPEGYSVSREKKERFSLILESASTNQTSMYLCASSLRDTSSGNTIYFGEGSWLTVV.

J is TRBJ2-5 and V is TRBV9; 9 nucleotides align to TRBD2. The V segment lost 3 bases and the J segment 4 bases; nucleotides outside the gene matches: 13. The germline CDR1 and CDR2 sequences are SGDLS and YYNGEE. This CDR3 is 17 amino acids long. CDR3 protein: CASSDLLSGSSGETQYF. The CDR3 DNA sequence: TGTGCCAGCAGCGACCTCCTTAGCGGGAGTTCAGGAGAGACCCAGTACTTC.

The chain employs TRBV28 and TRBJ2-1; TRBD2 aligns across 10 bases. V was pared by 2 bases and J by 9 bases, with 7 bases of the junction left unmatched. The CDR3 is 15 amino acids. Per the germline V gene, CDR1 is MDHEN and CDR2 is SYDVKM. CDR3 nucleotides: TGTGCCAGCAGTTTAAGGACTAGCGGCCTTGTTGAGCAGTTCTTC. Translating gives CASSLRTSGLVEQFF.

This clone was recorded a few times. The V gene is TRBV6-5, the J gene TRBJ1-6, with D tentatively TRBD1 (5 bases). This CDR3 region has 15 residues. The germline gives CDR1 MNHEY, CDR2 SVGAGI. Between the trimmed V and J ends, which lost 6 bases and 3 bases, there was a span of 12 bases. This CDR3 is CASRQDSIYNSPLHF. CDR3 DNA: TGTGCCAGCAGACAAGACAGCATCTATAATTCACCCCTCCACTTT.

This sequence joins TRBV28 and TRBJ1-6, with 9 bases lining up with TRBD1. Germline values: CDR1 MDHEN, CDR2 SYDVKM. There are 14 residues in the CDR3. V was clipped by 6 bases and J by 7 bases; unmatched bases: 4. The CDR3 sequence is CASSPGTGNSPLHF. Here the CDR3 DNA reads TGTGCCAGCAGCCCGGGGACAGGGAATTCACCCCTCCACTTT.

CDR3 region: CASSLEGAMGNIQYF. The CDR3 nucleotides are TGTGCCAGCAGTTTAGAGGGGGCGATGGGGAACATTCAGTACTTC. The chain is built from TRBV27 and TRBJ2-4, with 7 nucleotides matching TRBD1. The CDR3 is made up of 15 amino acids. The germline CDR1 and CDR2 sequences are MNHEY and SMNVEV (reference sequence). The V and J ends lost 2 bases and 7 bases, in that order; junction bases with no gene match: 8.

The chain uses TRBV5-4 and TRBJ2-7, with a possible D match to TRBD2 (6 bases). CDR1 and CDR2 (germline): SGHNT, YYREEE (reference sequence). The CDR3 contains 14 residues. V was shortened by 0 bases and J by 0 bases, with 7 bases between the two germline ends. The CDR3 DNA sequence: TGTGCCAGCAGCTTGGGCGGGGACTCCTACGAGCAGTACTTC. It encodes CASSLGGDSYEQYF.

The chain combines TRBV7-2 with TRBJ2-3, with TRBD1 identical over 8 bases. The CDR3 has 15 amino acids. The trim removed 5 bases at V and 2 bases at J, leaving 6 bases unmatched. Germline V CDR1 and CDR2: SGHTA, FQGNSA. The DNA for the CDR3 is TGTGCCAGCAGCACGACAGGGGCCCTCACAGATACGCAGTATTTT. It specifies CASSTTGALTDTQYF.